Listed here are 14 T cell receptor beta chains from one sample, sequenced in a study of blood T cells in healthy people across ages. Primed by a sample-barcoded 5' primer and a J-beta primer mix, a second PCR proceeded for about 7 to 11 cycles. TCRdb analysed the 5' RACE reads with MiXCR anew, one entry per CDR3 protein. Of about 1 million distinct CDR3 sequences listed, under 45% are singletons. Sequenced material: blood. Source of these receptors: a woman aged 60-75 years in good health.

Written as DNA, the CDR3 is TGTGCCAGCAGCCCCCTGAGGGGAGAGACCCAGTACTTC. It translates to CASSPLRGETQYF. The chain is built from TRBV6-5 and TRBJ2-5, with D perhaps given as TRBD1 or TRBD2 (5 bases each). The V gene's germline CDR1 is MNHEY and CDR2 SVGAGI. The CDR3 length is 13 residues. Trimming cost V 6 bases and J 4 bases, with 12 bases left between them.

The table lists this clonotype with a few counts. This rearrangement joins TRBV18 to TRBJ2-7; the D is unclear. This CDR3 spans 14 amino acids. In germline, CDR1 is KGHSH, CDR2 LQKENI. Trimming shortened V by 1 base and J by 4 bases, and 11 bases separated the two germline ends. The CDR3 here is CASSPQQQNYEQYF. In DNA, the CDR3 is TGTGCCAGCTCACCACAGCAACAGAATTACGAGCAGTACTTC.

This clonotype has just one count. The chain is built from TRBV30 and TRBJ2-7; TRBD1 matches at 7 bases. Germline values: CDR1 GTSNPN, CDR2 SVGIG (reference sequence). This CDR3 has 12 residues. The V and J ends lost 3 bases and 7 bases, in that order; junction bases with no gene match: 6. As DNA, the CDR3 is TGTGCCTGGAGCCCACAGGGGTGGGAGCAGTACTTC. This gives the protein CAWSPQGWEQYF.

About this clonotype: The final CDR3 position lacks the conserved phenylalanine or tryptophan, pointing to a likely read error. This sequence joins TRBV20-1 and TRBJ2-7; D is undetermined. This CDR3 comprises 14 residues. Germline values: CDR1 DFQATT, CDR2 SNEGSKA (reference sequence). Trimming pared 3 bases from V and 2 bases from J, leaving 14 bases between. This chain's CDR3 is CSASRPVGTYEQYL. In DNA, the CDR3 is TGCAGTGCTAGCCGTCCCGTGGGTACCTACGAGCAGTACTTA.

V gene TRBV19 combines with J gene TRBJ2-4, with D hard to call. The tail of the sequence fits TRBJ2-7 better, so the J call may be wrong. CDR1 and CDR2 from the germline V gene are LNHDA and SQIVND (reference sequence). The CDR3 consists of 13 residues. CDR3 sequence: CASSGQLSYEQYF. In DNA form, the CDR3 reads TGTGCCAGTAGTGGGCAGCTCTCCTACGAGCAGTACTTC.

The rearrangement uses TRBV6-5 and TRBJ1-2, with D possibly TRBD1 on 5 matching bases. This CDR3 has 15 amino acids. With 6 bases removed from V and 4 bases from J, the gap between germline ends came to 18 bases. Germline V gives CDR1 MNHEY, CDR2 SVGAGI. The CDR3 protein is CASSPTVRGFYGYTF. The CDR3 DNA sequence: TGTGCCAGCAGCCCAACCGTTAGGGGTTTCTATGGCTACACCTTC.

V is TRBV28 and J is TRBJ1-1; the match to TRBD1 covers 7 bases. From germline, CDR1 is MDHEN and CDR2 SYDVKM. There are 17 residues in the CDR3. V lost 3 bases and J lost 2; bases outside the gene matches: 12. The CDR3 bases are TGTGCCAGCAGTTTGTCAGGGGGTGGGGGCCCTAACACTGAAGCTTTCTTT. Translated: CASSLSGGGGPNTEAFF.

This clonotype was picked up a small number of times. This sequence joins TRBV27 and TRBJ1-5; D is uncertain. The germline V and J ends were trimmed by 4 bases and 2 bases, with 12 bases remaining between them. Germline assignment: CDR1 MNHEY and CDR2 SMNVEV (reference sequence). The CDR3 runs to 15 residues. Here the CDR3 reads CASSYEGIGNQPQHF. The DNA for the CDR3 is TGTGCCAGCAGTTACGAAGGGATCGGCAATCAGCCCCAGCATTTT.

The rearrangement joins TRBV3-1 to TRBJ2-7, with 10 nucleotides matching TRBD2. The CDR3 runs 16 residues. Germline lookup yields CDR1 LGHDT and CDR2 YNNKEL (reference sequence). The junction had 8 bases not matched to a gene; V was cut back by 4 bases and J by 2 bases. This CDR3 reads CASSLLGSGRAYEQYF. The CDR3 coding sequence is TGTGCCAGCAGCCTCCTCGGGAGCGGGAGGGCCTACGAGCAGTACTTC.

The chain combines TRBV15 with TRBJ2-6; possibly TRBD1 for D (6 bases). V was pared by 4 bases and J by 0 bases, with 10 bases between. The CDR3 covers 16 residues. Germline-derived CDR1 and CDR2 are LNHNV and YYDKDF (reference sequence). The CDR3 is CATSNDRHSGANVLTF. CDR3 sequence (DNA): TGTGCCACCAGCAACGACAGGCACTCTGGGGCCAACGTCCTGACTTTC.

This clonotype has just a few counts. The V gene is TRBV20-1, the J gene TRBJ2-7, with D possibly matching TRBD2 (5 bases). Germline values: CDR1 DFQATT, CDR2 SNEGSKA (reference sequence). V lost 6 bases and J 6 bases, leaving 12 bases between the germline ends. The CDR3 contains 11 residues. The CDR3 region is CSALGGGEQYF. For the CDR3, the DNA is TGCAGTGCCCTCGGAGGAGGCGAGCAGTACTTC.

The chain employs TRBV20-1 and TRBJ2-1; 9 nucleotides match TRBD2. Germline CDR1 reads DFQATT; CDR2 reads SNEGSKA (reference sequence). This CDR3 has 15 residues. Unmatched junction bases numbered 9, after V lost 2 bases and J lost 7 bases. The DNA of the CDR3 is TGCAGTGCTAGATATTCCGGGACTAGCTTGAATGAGCAGTTCTTC. This sequence encodes CSARYSGTSLNEQFF.

As concerns this clonotype: Being one base from a much bigger clone, this may be a read error. J is TRBJ1-2 and V is TRBV6-6; TRBD1 agrees at 9 bases. Germline lookup yields CDR1 MNHNY and CDR2 SVGAGI (reference sequence). The CDR3 runs 13 residues. The CDR3 loop reads CAGRGDRVYGYTF. The CDR3, as DNA: TGTGCCGGCAGGGGGGACAGGGTTTATGGCTACACCTTC.

This clonotype showed up just a few times. The genes are TRBV10-3 and TRBJ1-2; TRBD1 agrees at 8 bases. The CDR3 has 16 amino acids. Germline values: CDR1 ENHRY, CDR2 SYGVKD. V shed 0 bases, J shed 3 bases, and the junction held 6 bases outside the gene matches. This CDR3 reads CAISESRLGQDYGYTF. CDR3 nucleotides: TGTGCCATCAGTGAGTCGCGATTGGGACAGGACTATGGCTACACCTTC.